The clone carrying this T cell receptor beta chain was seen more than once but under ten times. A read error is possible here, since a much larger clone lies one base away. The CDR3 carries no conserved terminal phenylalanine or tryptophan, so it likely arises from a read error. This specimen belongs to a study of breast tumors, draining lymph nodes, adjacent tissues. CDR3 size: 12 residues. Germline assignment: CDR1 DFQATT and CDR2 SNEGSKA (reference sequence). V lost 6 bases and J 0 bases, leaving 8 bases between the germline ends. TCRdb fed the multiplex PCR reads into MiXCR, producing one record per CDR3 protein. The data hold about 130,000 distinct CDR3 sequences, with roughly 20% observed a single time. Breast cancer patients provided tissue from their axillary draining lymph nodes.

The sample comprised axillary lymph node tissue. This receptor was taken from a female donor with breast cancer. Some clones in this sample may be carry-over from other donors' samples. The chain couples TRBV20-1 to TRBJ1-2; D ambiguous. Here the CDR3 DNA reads TGCAGTGCACCCTATCCTAACTATGGCTACACCGTC. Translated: CSAPYPNYGYTV.